This T cell receptor (beta chain) was found in a study of vaccination and CD4 T cells after COVID-19. The Oncomine TCR Beta short-read assay sequenced DNA from cultured CD4+ T cells. A single record per CDR3 protein comes from TCRdb applying MiXCR to the PCR reads. The top ten clones hold 37% of a sample with just under 8,500 distinct CDR3 sequences, 70% of them seen once. On this clonotype itself: Its specificity is not known.

Described treatment: approximately 9-day PBMC culture with coronavirus spike peptide pools or control peptides (ViraFEST assay). Every positive PCR date fell between March and December 2020, earlier than the US Alpha, Beta and Delta variants. This CDR3 spans 16 amino acids. The ends were cut back, 8 bases at V and 0 bases at J, with 19 bases in the middle. Germline CDR1 is MNHEY and CDR2 is SVGEGT. The sequenced material came from CD4+ T cells from blood, cultured in vitro. The receptor comes from a human donor who had recovered from COVID-19. V gene TRBV6-2 or TRBV6-3 combines with J gene TRBJ2-5; D may match TRBD1 or TRBD2 (5 bases each). CDR3 sequence reads: CASVSGPWAYQETQYF. The CDR3 DNA reads as TGTGCCAGCGTATCGGGGCCGTGGGCGTACCAAGAGACCCAGTACTTC.